This TCR beta chain was identified in a study of cytomegalovirus exposure and HLA in healthy donors (dated by TCRdb to 2016 to 2017). Regarding the study in general: An earlier analysis of several hundred of the donors reported approximately 300 Gb of sequence data and 117 million unique TCR beta sequences obtained from 180 million or so T cells. The genetic ancestry cluster associated with self-reported Caucasian donors included 81% of the approximately 410 genotyped donors. A later analysis re-analyzed previously published TCR beta repertoires from 650 to 800 donors and added high-resolution HLA genotyping to study TCR occurrence patterns. Approximately 330 gigabases of sequencing data and approximately 92 million unique TCR sequences made up an early release that covered fewer than 650 HLA-typed donors. In a later genetic analysis, genome-wide SNP genotypes for about 60% of the 666 donors were used, and that subset was treated as a discovery cohort. In the later analysis, no new phenotypic data were used to find candidate immune exposures; instead, reliance was placed on TCR beta sequences and their occurrence across donors. Among roughly 370 genotyped donors of the cohort, an average of approximately 240,000 unique TCR beta nucleotide sequences were sequenced per donor, about a sixth of them non-productive. An earlier analysis of around 580 of the donors used high-throughput TCR beta sequencing to judge whether each TCR beta V gene segment behaved as functional or pseudogenic. To predict cytomegalovirus infection status, the study brought together high-throughput TCR immunosequencing, statistical association of individual TCRs with disease status, and machine learning. The aim of the study was to test whether cataloging public T cell receptors could identify signatures of past pathogen exposure. Using immunosequencing, the study profiled T cell repertoires from about 610 subjects and related those repertoires to cytomegalovirus serostatus. HLA typing included class I and class II loci at four-digit resolution. Every repertoire in the discovery cohort had been generated on one and the same sequencing platform. Roughly five DR-DQ haplotypes were handled as single units for association and clustering because linkage in the cohort was strong. Donor age, sex, ethnicity and CMV serostatus were collected together with the repertoire data. Typing coverage varied by locus: about 620-630 donors for A, B, C, DRB1 and DQB1; more than 500 for DQA1; some 610 for DPA1; roughly 470 for DPB1. Along with the roughly 710-subject first cohort, a separate validation cohort of over a hundred different subjects was used. Beyond this particular receptor, the publication reports: A group of highly shared sequence variants was considered likely to be a technical artifact of the sequencing pipeline. Assigning TCR associations to individual alleles was difficult when HLA alleles, especially DR and DQ, strongly co-occurred. According to a later genetic analysis, donors in an Asian-associated ancestry cluster had fewer N-insertions in productive TCRs than the approximately 630-donor mean. V-gene and J-gene trimming of TCR beta chains was associated with a missense DCLRE1C variant in a later genetic analysis, and the association was replicated in an independent cohort. A total of 150 to 200 TCR beta chains were listed by the study as associated with cytomegalovirus. In a later analysis, HLA-associated TCR beta chains showed more clonal expansion and lower generation probabilities than non-associated chains that were equally common. In a later analysis, TCR association rates were found to vary across HLA loci, with the most associated TCRs seen for DRB1 alleles and the fewest for HLA-C alleles. The 87-base-pair reads could not distinguish some IMGT-functional V segments, including TRBV6-2 and TRBV6-3, so those segments were excluded. The classifier was reported to diagnose cytomegalovirus status with high specificity and sensitivity in both the original cohort and the validation cohort. Immune exposure information for the cohort was limited to CMV serostatus. According to the authors, the approach could potentially be generalized to other disease states and immunological phenotypes. Only TCR beta chains were sequenced in this cohort, and the absence of alpha or paired-chain data limited detectable features. According to a later analysis, most CMV-associated TCR beta chains appeared to be HLA-restricted, and the HLA associations seemed to be driven largely by CMV exposure. HLA typing was unavailable for some donors at each locus, so association tests used only the typed subset. In an earlier analysis of 587 of the donors, most TCR beta V segments appeared in productive rearrangements about 87% or about 30% of the time, broadly matching IMGT annotations. Correlated functional status among segregating V segments might be attributable to linkage disequilibrium, but an unknown experimental factor could not be ruled out. A further reported finding was that TCR beta sequences accurately predicted the HLA-A and HLA-B alleles for most subjects in the first cohort. In vitro tests confirmed that three of the cytomegalovirus-associated TCR beta chains recognize cytomegalovirus antigens. The earlier analysis of about 600 of the donors excluded some 15 rarely observed V segments, including chromosome 9 orphons, because counts were too low. In a later analysis, some 17,000 TCR beta sequences were associated with specific HLA alleles at a false discovery rate of 0.05. Sequencing depth was assumed to be roughly uniform across donors in the presence/absence analyses, though that assumption may not hold. Several of the top co-occurrence clusters appeared to be linked to parvovirus B19, influenza, CMV and Epstein-Barr virus, according to a later analysis. Most TCR sequences were seen in very few donors, while some public TCRs were found in many individuals.

Libraries were constructed by the immunoSEQ multiplex PCR assay. For the multiplex PCR, a mixture combining 60 forward primers for TCR Vbeta segments and 13 reverse primers for TCR Jbeta segments was used. Amplification of the CDR3 region of rearranged TCR beta genes was performed with a multiplex PCR assay on genomic DNA. Amplified TCR beta libraries were sequenced as 87-base-pair reads on the Illumina HiSeq System. Processing in the source paper ran as follows. A later analysis counted some 74 million unique TCR beta chains across the 670 or so repertoires, and roughly 11 million of these chains were shared by at least two donors. To remove PCR and sequencing errors, raw reads were error-corrected and collapsed into unique sequences using a nearest-neighbor algorithm that merged closely related sequences. CDR3 sequences were aligned to IMGT reference sequences to assign V, D and J gene segments. For a sequence to be retained, at least a six-nucleotide match to both a V gene segment and a J gene segment was required. Rearrangements were classified as productive when the CDR3 lacked stop codons and remained in frame with V and J, and all other rearrangements were classified as non-productive. Following IMGT convention, CDR3 was defined as the stretch from the second conserved V-encoded cysteine to the conserved J-encoded phenylalanine. The earlier analysis of 500 to 750 of the donors excluded any sequence lacking an unambiguous match to a single V gene segment. In an earlier analysis of roughly 600 of the donors, a V segment was called functional when productive rearrangements were above 56.7%, and segregating when the standard deviation between donors exceeded 5%. A statistical classification framework was built to diagnose cytomegalovirus status from the catalog of TCR beta chain sequences. A later analysis assigned V and J genes by comparing TCR nucleotide sequences with IMGT/GENE-DB human TR gene sequences. Using the TCRdist pipeline, a later analysis assigned CDR3 sequences along with most-parsimonious VDJ recombination scenarios. A later analysis defined each TCR beta chain by its CDR3 amino acid sequence plus V-gene family, and excluded reads lacking a unique V-gene family. In a later analysis, fewer than 600 highly shared, low-generation-probability nucleotide sequences were removed to address suspected cross-contamination and a sequencing artifact. A later analysis calculated a clonal expansion index for each public chain from normalized within-repertoire ranks of inferred template counts. In a later analysis, generation probabilities were computed with a VDJ recombination model fitted to out-of-frame rearrangements, and the resulting probabilities were checked against IGoR. Hypergeometric tests were used in a later analysis to score TCR-TCR, TCR-HLA and TCR-CMV co-occurrence, with a repertoire-size bias correction applied to the TCR pairs. False discovery rates were estimated in a later analysis by permuting HLA or CMV assignments 20 times. A later analysis grouped co-occurring TCRs with DBSCAN, adding TCRdist sequence similarity when clustering within HLA-allele-positive subsets. Co-occurrence clustering excluded repertoires with fewer than 30,000 or more than 120,000 public chains, plus five with anomalous nucleotide sharing. The source is immuneACCESS, and TCRdb retained only in-frame sequences with V and J called. Part of the clones is not carried over; for the studies checked, unresolved V genes explain less than half of this, and the remainder is unexplained. V and J calls and clone size are those listed in that table; D and trimming were worked out from the DNA. The sample table holds tens of thousands of clones, of which about 80% were seen once. The ten largest clonotypes hold around 2.8% of the sample.

The cohort comprised hundreds of healthy bone marrow donors. All cohort members were sampled while nominally healthy, although unrecorded immune exposures were likely present. The donor was CMV seronegative and was included in the group of a few hundred seronegative cohort members. A peripheral blood sample was collected from each donor, and TCR beta sequencing was performed on peripheral blood mononuclear cells. Genomic DNA was extracted from the blood cell samples with the Qiagen DNeasy Blood Extraction Kit. A note on this clone: Which antigen it targets is not known. Within one base of it there is no much larger clone, and no base qualities were kept.

The germline V gene encodes CDR1 MNHNY and CDR2 SVGAGI (reference sequence). Counted from cysteine to phenylalanine, this CDR3 has 15 amino acids. Only the CDR3 DNA is retained, 45 bases long and in frame from the first base. Germline trimming amounts to 0 bases on V and 2 bases on J, with 4 as the count of junction bases outside the gene matches. Material: PBMCs. The V gene is TRBV6-6 and the J gene is TRBJ2-7, with 7 junctional bases fitting TRBD1. The receptor was derived from a man in his forties or fifties in good health and CMV-seronegative. The base sequence is TGTGCCAGCAGTTACTCGGGACAGAGAACCTACGAGCAGTACTTC. Translated, it gives CASSYSGQRTYEQYF.